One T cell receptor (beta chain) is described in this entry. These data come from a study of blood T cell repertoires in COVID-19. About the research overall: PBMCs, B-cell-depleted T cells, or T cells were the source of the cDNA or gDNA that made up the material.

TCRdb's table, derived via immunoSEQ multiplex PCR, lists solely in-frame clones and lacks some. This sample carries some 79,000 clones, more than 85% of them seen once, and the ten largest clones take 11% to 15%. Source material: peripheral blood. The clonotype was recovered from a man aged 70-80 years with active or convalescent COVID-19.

DNA for the CDR3: TGTGCCAGCTCACCACCGGGACAGGGTGGCACAGATACGCAGTATTTT. Its translation: CASSPPGQGGTDTQYF. The chain has TRBV18 and TRBJ2-3, with 9 bases that match TRBD1. J gave up 1 base and V 0 bases, and 2 bases lay outside the gene matches. This CDR3 has 16 residues. Germline CDR1 is KGHSH and CDR2 is LQKENI. Complete variable domain (other parts from reference TRBV18 and TRBJ2-3): NAGVMQNPRHLVRRRGQEARLRCSPMKGHSHVYWYRQLPEEGLKFMVYLQKENIIDESGMPKERFSAEFPKEGPSILRIQQVVRGDSAAYFCASSPPGQGGTDTQYFGPGTRLTVL.